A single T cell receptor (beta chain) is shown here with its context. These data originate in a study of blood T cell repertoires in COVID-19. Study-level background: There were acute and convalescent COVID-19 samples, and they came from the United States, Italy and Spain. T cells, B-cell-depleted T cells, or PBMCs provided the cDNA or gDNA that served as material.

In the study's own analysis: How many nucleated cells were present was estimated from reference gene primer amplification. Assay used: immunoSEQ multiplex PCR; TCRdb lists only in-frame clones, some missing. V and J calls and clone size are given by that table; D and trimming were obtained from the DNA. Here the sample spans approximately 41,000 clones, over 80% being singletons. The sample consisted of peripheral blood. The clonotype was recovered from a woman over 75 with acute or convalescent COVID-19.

The CDR3 DNA reads TGTGCCAGCAGCCCCCTTGGCGCAGGGCAAGAGACCCAGTACTTC. It encodes CASSPLGAGQETQYF. The chain is built from TRBV7-2 and TRBJ2-5, with D possibly matching TRBD1 (5 bases). V lost 5 bases to trimming and J lost 2 bases, with 15 bases between them. CDR1 and CDR2 from the germline V gene are SGHTA and FQGNSA. CDR3 length: 15 residues.